Listed here are 31 T cell receptor beta chains from one sample, sequenced in a study of blood T cell repertoires in COVID-19. Method: immunoSEQ multiplex PCR; TCRdb's copy keeps in-frame clones and lacks some. Of roughly 80,000 clones listed, roughly nine tenths are singletons. Sample: peripheral blood. These TCRs come from a woman of 80 years or more with active or convalescent COVID-19.

The CDR3 coding sequence is TGTGCCAGCAGTTCAAGCGCCTACGAGCAGTACTTC. Translated, it gives CASSSSAYEQYF. This sequence joins TRBV28 and TRBJ2-7; D remains unclear. V was shortened by 4 bases and J by 2 bases, with 6 bases between the two germline ends. Germline values: CDR1 MDHEN, CDR2 SYDVKM. The CDR3 is made up of 12 amino acids. The full variable domain, in which reference TRBV28 and TRBJ2-7 provide the parts outside the CDR3, is DVKVTQSSRYLVKRTGEKVFLECVQDMDHENMFWYRQDPGLGLRLIYFSYDVKMKEKGDIPEGYSVSREKKERFSLILESASTNQTSMYLCASSSSAYEQYFGPGTRLTVT.

The chain links TRBV10-3 to TRBJ1-2; 9 bases map to TRBD1. Per the germline V gene, CDR1 is ENHRY and CDR2 is SYGVKD. The CDR3 runs 18 residues. V lost 0 bases and J lost 2; bases outside the gene matches: 10. CDR3 bases: TGTGCCATCAGTGAGTCGGGCGACAGGGGGGAGCGGAACTATGGCTACACCTTC. It is translated as CAISESGDRGERNYGYTF.

This chain connects TRBV18 to TRBJ2-5; D is perhaps TRBD2 (6 bases). Trimming left V 6 bases short and J 4 bases short, with 9 bases between. This CDR3 contains 12 residues. Germline assignment: CDR1 KGHSH and CDR2 LQKENI. CDR3 sequence: CASSLAAETQYF. The CDR3 nucleotides read TGTGCCAGCTCCTTAGCGGCAGAGACCCAGTACTTC.

The rearrangement uses TRBV5-1 and TRBJ2-7; D is ambiguous. Germline lookup yields CDR1 SGHRS and CDR2 YFSETQ. Trimming pared 7 bases from V and 3 bases from J, leaving 17 bases between. This CDR3 spans 14 amino acids. The CDR3 spells CASAVSPGRYEQYF. CDR3 sequence (DNA): TGCGCCAGCGCAGTTTCCCCGGGTCGCTACGAGCAGTACTTC.

V is TRBV4-2 and J is TRBJ2-7; 11 bases align to TRBD2. This CDR3 contains 14 residues. Germline values: CDR1 LGHNA, CDR2 YNFKEQ. V was clipped by 4 bases and J by 3 bases; unmatched bases: 2. CDR3: CASSPSGGHYEQYF. The CDR3 bases are TGTGCCAGCAGCCCTAGCGGGGGGCACTACGAGCAGTACTTC.

This chain links TRBV7-2 with TRBJ2-1, with 10 bases lining up with TRBD1. Germline V gene sequence: CDR1 SGHTA, CDR2 FQGNSA. The CDR3 spans 16 residues. Germline trimming cut 4 bases from V and 6 bases from J; bases unmatched to any gene: 9. The CDR3 reads CASSSDRDRGGNEQFF. For the CDR3, the DNA is TGTGCCAGCAGCTCAGACCGGGACAGGGGAGGCAATGAGCAGTTCTTC.

The rearrangement uses TRBV7-2 and TRBJ1-2; 9 bases agree with TRBD1. The junction had 11 bases not matched to a gene; V was cut back by 3 bases and J by 6 bases. The CDR3 is 16 amino acids. In germline, CDR1 is SGHTA, CDR2 FQGNSA. The CDR3 DNA follows: TGTGCCAGCAGCTTCTCGATGGACAGGGGCCGAAATGGCTACACCTTC. It is translated as CASSFSMDRGRNGYTF.

CDR3 protein: CASSTPGQGAQPQHF. As DNA, the CDR3 is TGTGCCAGCAGTACTCCGGGACAGGGGGCGCAACCCCAGCATTTT. The chain couples TRBV6-6 to TRBJ1-5; 12 nucleotides align to TRBD1. V gave up 5 bases and J gave up 10 bases; unmatched junction bases: 9. CDR1 and CDR2 (germline): MNHNY, SVGAGI (reference sequence). The CDR3 length is 15 residues.

The chain recombines TRBV6-5 with TRBJ1-4; D is possibly TRBD1 (6 bases). Per the germline V gene, CDR1 is MNHEY and CDR2 is SVGAGI. The V end was cut by 5 bases, the J end by 11 bases, with 12 bases between. This CDR3 is 12 amino acids long. The CDR3 here is CASSRPRGKLFF. The CDR3 coding sequence is TGTGCCAGCAGTCGACCCAGGGGTAAACTGTTTTTT.

The V gene is TRBV2, the J gene TRBJ1-3, with 9 nucleotides matching TRBD1. This CDR3 region has 15 residues. The germline CDR1 and CDR2 sequences are SNHLY and FYNNEI. The junction had 3 bases not matched to a gene; V was cut back by 6 bases and J by 0 bases. CDR3 sequence (DNA): TGTGCCAGCAGCCGGACAGGGGTCTCTGGAAACACCATATATTTT. Translating gives CASSRTGVSGNTIYF.

V and J are TRBV11-2 and TRBJ2-1, with 9 bases aligning to TRBD1. This CDR3 spans 18 amino acids. J gave up 7 bases and V 2 bases, and 15 bases lay outside the gene matches. Germline CDR1 is SGHAT and CDR2 is FQNNGV. For the CDR3, the DNA is TGTGCCAGCAGCTTACTATTAGGGGACAGGGTGGCCCGTAATGAGCAGTTCTTC. Translating it yields CASSLLLGDRVARNEQFF.

The chain recombines TRBV19 with TRBJ2-5; 7 bases line up with TRBD2. The CDR3 runs to 15 residues. The V gene's germline CDR1 is LNHDA and CDR2 SQIVND (reference sequence). Losses at the gene ends were 2 bases for V and 0 bases for J; bases not matched to a gene: 3. The CDR3 is CASSISGTYQETQYF. The CDR3 coding sequence is TGTGCCAGTAGTATAAGCGGGACCTACCAAGAGACCCAGTACTTC.

The chain recombines TRBV6-1 with TRBJ2-1; 12 positions match TRBD1. CDR1 is MNHNS and CDR2 is SASEGT in the germline V gene. The CDR3 contains 18 residues. The ends lost 2 bases at V and 12 bases at J; junction bases unmatched: 17. For the CDR3, the DNA is TGTGCCAGCAGTGAACTTCGGGGGTCCGGGACAGGGGGCATGATGCAGTTCTTC. Translated: CASSELRGSGTGGMMQFF.

The rearrangement links TRBV10-3 to TRBJ1-3, with TRBD1 matching over 9 bases. Trimming at V came to 4 bases and at J to 0 bases, leaving 10 bases not matched to a gene. Germline values: CDR1 ENHRY, CDR2 SYGVKD. There are 18 residues in the CDR3. CDR3: CAISGEVGQGRSGNTIYF. The CDR3 region has the DNA TGTGCCATCAGTGGAGAGGTGGGACAGGGACGCTCTGGAAACACCATATATTTT.

For this clone: Other nucleotide sequences in the sample specify the same CDR3. This rearrangement joins TRBV7-2 to TRBJ1-3; no definite D call. CDR1 is SGHTA and CDR2 is FQGNSA in the germline V gene. V dropped 1 base and J dropped 1 base, with 8 bases sitting between them. CDR3 size: 15 residues. In DNA form, the CDR3 reads TGTGCCAGCAGCTTAGGAGGGTTTTCTGGAAACACCATATATTTT. Translating it yields CASSLGGFSGNTIYF.

This chain links TRBV4-3 with TRBJ2-7, with D perhaps matching TRBD2 (6 bases). Germline CDR1 reads LGHNA; CDR2 reads YSLEER. The CDR3 spans 15 residues. V was cut by 4 bases and J by 2 bases, with 15 bases left in between. CDR3 in DNA: TGCGCCAGCAGCCCCTCCACGGGGGTGCCCTACGAGCAGTACTTC. It yields the protein CASSPSTGVPYEQYF.

V is TRBV4-2 and J is TRBJ2-4; 9 bases align to TRBD1. Germline values: CDR1 LGHNA, CDR2 YNFKEQ. V shed 0 bases and J 0 bases; nucleotides not matched to a gene: 3. The CDR3 runs 17 residues. This CDR3 is CASSQEQGALAKNIQYF. The CDR3 DNA sequence: TGTGCCAGCAGCCAAGAACAGGGGGCACTAGCCAAAAACATTCAGTACTTC.

The chain has TRBV10-3 and TRBJ1-5; the D is unclear. Trimming left V 5 bases short and J 3 bases short, with 11 bases between. In germline, CDR1 is ENHRY, CDR2 SYGVKD. The CDR3 spans 14 residues. The CDR3 region has the DNA TGTGCCATCAGTTCGGGGTCCGTCAATCAGCCCCAGCATTTT. This translates into CAISSGSVNQPQHF.

This clone has a handful of counts. V is TRBV10-1 and J is TRBJ2-7; the D is unclear. Trimming removed 10 bases at V and 3 bases at J, with 10 bases between. This CDR3 contains 11 residues. Germline V gives CDR1 WNHNN, CDR2 SYGVQD (reference sequence). The CDR3 sequence is CATGHFYEQYF. The CDR3 DNA reads TGCGCCACTGGGCACTTCTACGAGCAGTACTTC.

The rearrangement joins TRBV19 to TRBJ1-4; 10 bases match TRBD1. The CDR3 totals 18 residues. V shed 6 bases and J 0 bases; nucleotides not matched to a gene: 10. Germline V lookup: CDR1 LNHDA, CDR2 SQIVND (reference sequence). The CDR3, as DNA: TGTGCCAGTAGACTTAAGGGACAGGGGTTAGCAACTAATGAAAAACTGTTTTTT. Its protein is CASRLKGQGLATNEKLFF.

The V gene is TRBV12-5, the J gene TRBJ1-2; TRBD1 might be the D (5 bases). The CDR3 spans 14 residues. Trimming left V 5 bases short and J 2 bases short, with 12 bases between. CDR1 and CDR2 (germline): LGHNT, FRNRAP. The DNA of the CDR3 is TGTGCTAGTGGTCTGGGGGAGGGAAACTATGGCTACACCTTC. Protein product: CASGLGEGNYGYTF.

This clone was observed a single time. The chain joins TRBV7-3 to TRBJ2-5; 7 bases line up with TRBD1. This CDR3 has 13 amino acids. The ends lost 6 bases at V and 5 bases at J; junction bases unmatched: 6. In germline, CDR1 is SGHTA, CDR2 FQGTGA. As DNA, the CDR3 is TGTGCCAGCAGTCTAACAGGGGAGGAGACCCAGTACTTC. Translated: CASSLTGEETQYF.

This chain uses TRBV18 with TRBJ2-1; TRBD2 matches 8 bases. This CDR3 is built from 14 residues. With V trimmed by 3 bases and J by 10 bases, 8 bases remained unmatched. Germline lookup yields CDR1 KGHSH and CDR2 LQKENI. The CDR3 region is CASSPRGLASEQFF. The CDR3 DNA is TGTGCCAGCTCACCCCGAGGACTAGCAAGCGAGCAGTTCTTC.

The V call is TRBV9, the J call TRBJ1-1; tentatively, D is TRBD1 (6 bases). This CDR3 has 15 amino acids. The germline V and J ends were trimmed by 0 bases and 5 bases, with 14 bases remaining between them. From germline, CDR1 is SGDLS and CDR2 YYNGEE. The CDR3 DNA follows: TGTGCCAGCAGCGTAGGAGGGGCAGGGGTAACTGAAGCTTTCTTT. Protein product: CASSVGGAGVTEAFF.

This clone was seen a handful of times. This sequence joins TRBV4-1 and TRBJ2-3; D is unresolved. The V end was cut by 2 bases, the J end by 0 bases, with 12 bases between. CDR3 length: 16 residues. Germline CDR1 and CDR2: MGHRA and YSYEKL. CDR3: CASSQLSDLSTDTQYF. Here the CDR3 DNA reads TGCGCCAGCAGCCAACTCAGCGATTTGAGCACAGATACGCAGTATTTT.

J is TRBJ2-2 and V is TRBV19; 10 positions agree with TRBD2. Trimming at V came to 7 bases and at J to 1 base, leaving 18 bases not matched to a gene. The CDR3 is 20 residues long. The germline V gene encodes CDR1 LNHDA and CDR2 SQIVND (reference sequence). The CDR3 DNA follows: TGTGCCAGTAAGGGGATAGCGGGGGGACTAACAACCAAGAACACCGGGGAGCTGTTTTTT. Amino acids: CASKGIAGGLTTKNTGELFF.

CDR3 loop: CASSQDIFEKLFF. CDR3 DNA: TGCGCCAGCAGCCAAGATATCTTTGAAAAACTGTTTTTT. The chain combines TRBV4-3 with TRBJ1-4; D gene unclear. The CDR3 runs 13 residues. Trimming cost V 0 bases and J 7 bases, with 6 bases left between them. Germline V CDR1 and CDR2: LGHNA, YSLEER.

This chain uses TRBV18 with TRBJ1-1; 9 nucleotides match TRBD1. The J segment lost 4 bases and the V segment lost 3 bases, leaving 3 bases of the junction unmatched. Germline V gene data show CDR1 as KGHSH and CDR2 as LQKENI. CDR3 size: 14 residues. The CDR3: CASSPGQGSTEAFF. The CDR3 region has the DNA TGTGCCAGCTCACCCGGACAGGGGAGCACTGAAGCTTTCTTT.

The gene calls are TRBV7-2 and TRBJ2-3; 10 bases fit TRBD2. Germline CDR1 reads SGHTA; CDR2 reads FQGNSA. The CDR3 totals 15 residues. V lost 0 bases, J lost 5 bases, and 2 bases stayed unmatched. CDR3 amino acids: CASSLASGGRDTQYF. CDR3 bases: TGTGCCAGCAGCTTAGCTAGCGGGGGGAGAGATACGCAGTATTTT.

The chain has TRBV5-5 and TRBJ1-5, with 7 positions matching TRBD1. V was clipped by 2 bases and J by 6 bases; unmatched bases: 11. CDR3 size: 16 residues. Germline V gene sequence: CDR1 SGHKS, CDR2 YYEKEE (reference sequence). The CDR3: CASSLFAGGNAQPQHF. DNA of the CDR3: TGTGCCAGCAGCTTATTTGCAGGGGGTAACGCTCAGCCCCAGCATTTT.

The V call is TRBV7-2, the J call TRBJ1-5; D may be TRBD1 (6 bases). The CDR3 consists of 15 residues. Between the trimmed V and J ends, which lost 2 bases and 3 bases, there was a span of 11 bases. Germline V lookup: CDR1 SGHTA, CDR2 FQGNSA. CDR3 protein: CASSLLAGDNQPQHF. The DNA for the CDR3 is TGTGCCAGCAGCTTACTGGCAGGGGACAATCAGCCCCAGCATTTT.